This TCR beta chain was recorded in a study of blood T cell repertoires in COVID-19. Study background: COVID-19 samples collected from the United States, Italy and Spain covered acute and convalescent phases. T cells, B-cell-depleted T cells, or PBMCs provided the cDNA or gDNA that served as material.

V lost 6 bases and J lost 1, with 19 bases in between. Germline V gene sequence: CDR1 MDHEN, CDR2 SYDVKM. This CDR3 region has 17 residues. Participants reported their clinical history, and cohort assignment relied on those reports. Original analysis: Amplification from reference gene primers served as the basis for estimated nucleated cell counts. Method: immunoSEQ multiplex PCR; TCRdb's copy keeps in-frame clones and lacks some. That table is the source of V, J and clone size, and D and trimming were worked out from the DNA. This sample has about 350,000 clones, with 87% found just once. The V and J genes are TRBV28 and TRBJ1-5; tentative D call: TRBD1 (5 bases). The clonotype comes from a woman younger than 45 who had recovered from COVID-19. The sequencing input was PBMCs or T cells enriched from blood (not recorded which). The CDR3 loop is CASRHPGGGGSNQPQHF. The CDR3, as DNA: TGTGCCAGCAGACACCCGGGGGGTGGCGGAAGCAATCAGCCCCAGCATTTT.